The 21 T cell receptor beta chains below were found in one sample sequenced in a study of monozygotic twins with inflammatory bowel disease. TCRdb re-called the 5' RACE reads and shows each CDR3 protein once, DNA omitted. This table holds 330,000 or so distinct CDR3 sequences. Sequenced input: blood. The receptors stem from a human donor with ulcerative colitis or Crohn's disease, or a healthy co-twin of an affected twin (not recorded which).

The chain is built from TRBV4-2 and TRBJ2-1; TCRdb reports TRBD2, a call that lacks DNA to check it against. Per the germline V gene, CDR1 is LGHNA and CDR2 is YNFKEQ. The CDR3 extends over 14 amino acids. The CDR3 region is CTSGPTGAYNQQFF.

The chain is built from TRBV5-5 and TRBJ1-1. The germline V gene encodes CDR1 SGHKS and CDR2 YYEKEE (reference sequence). The CDR3 runs to 12 residues. The CDR3 protein is CASSYVNTEAFF.

This rearrangement joins TRBV20-1 to TRBJ2-3. CDR1 is DFQATT, CDR2 SNEGSKA, per germline (reference sequence). The CDR3 is made up of 15 amino acids. The CDR3 loop reads CSARSRWVQTDTQYF.

The rearrangement links TRBV7-3 to TRBJ1-1. This CDR3 has 16 amino acids. The germline V gene encodes CDR1 SGHTA and CDR2 FQGTGA. CDR3 amino acids: CASSLGGHIMGTEAFF.

The V and J genes are TRBV3-1 and TRBJ2-1. Germline V gene data show CDR1 as LGHDT and CDR2 as YNNKEL (reference sequence). The CDR3 consists of 11 residues. The CDR3 spells CASSQGNEQFF.

The chain joins TRBV3-1 to TRBJ2-2; the D call of TRBD1 rests on TCRdb alone, since no DNA is present to check it. CDR3 length equals 17 residues. Germline CDR1 is LGHDT and CDR2 is YNNKEL (reference sequence). The CDR3 reads CASSQSRGSVNTGELFF. Variable domain in full (rest from reference TRBV3-1 and TRBJ2-2): DTAVSQTPKYLVTQMGNDKSIKCEQNLGHDTMYWYKQDSKKFLKIMFSYNNKELIINETVPNRFSPKSPDKAHLNLHINSLELGDSAVYFCASSQSRGSVNTGELFFGEGSRLTVL.

This rearrangement joins TRBV7-2 to TRBJ2-3; TCRdb picks TRBD1, but there is no DNA to check that call. CDR1 is SGHTA and CDR2 is FQGNSA in the germline V gene. The CDR3 totals 16 residues. The CDR3 here is CASSQTGGARTDTQYF. The whole variable domain, filled in from reference TRBV7-2 and TRBJ2-3, reads GAGVSQSPSNKVTEKGKDVELRCDPISGHTALYWYRQSLGQGLEFLIYFQGNSAPDKSGLPSDRFSAERTGGSVSTLTIQRTQQEDSAVYLCASSQTGGARTDTQYFGPGTRLTVL.

This sequence joins TRBV3-1 and TRBJ2-7; there is no DNA to check the TCRdb D call of TRBD2. The CDR3 is 15 amino acids. Germline V gene lookup returns CDR1 LGHDT and CDR2 YNNKEL (reference sequence). The CDR3 here is CASSAQTSGIYEQYF.

The chain couples TRBV20-1 to TRBJ2-7; the TCRdb D gene call, TRBD1, has no DNA to confirm it. Germline loops: CDR1 DFQATT, CDR2 SNEGSKA (reference sequence). This CDR3 is built from 14 residues. The CDR3 spells CSAREGRDFYEQYF.

The chain couples TRBV7-2 to TRBJ2-2; TCRdb's D gene call, TRBD2, goes unchecked for lack of DNA. In germline, CDR1 is SGHTA, CDR2 FQGNSA. The CDR3 contains 15 residues. This CDR3 is CASSFSSFGGGELFF.

The chain couples TRBV4-1 to TRBJ1-2; absent DNA, TCRdb's TRBD1 call cannot be checked. CDR3 length equals 15 residues. CDR1 MGHRA and CDR2 YSYEKL come from the germline V gene. The CDR3 protein is CASSQDREGSHGYTF.

CDR3 loop: CSVGQPGTEAFF. This chain links TRBV29-1 with TRBJ1-1; TCRdb gives TRBD1 as the D gene, but with no DNA this cannot be confirmed. The germline V gene has CDR1 SQVTM and CDR2 ANQGSEA. The CDR3 runs 12 residues.

The J gene is TRBJ1-1, the V gene TRBV12-3 or TRBV12-4; TCRdb lists TRBD1, though no DNA is available to test this call. This CDR3 spans 17 amino acids. CDR3 region: CASSLPHPQARVTEAFF.

This chain links TRBV5-1 with TRBJ2-2; TCRdb gives TRBD2 as the D gene, but with no DNA this cannot be confirmed. CDR3 size: 16 residues. Looked up from germline, CDR1 is SGHRS and CDR2 is YFSETQ. Here the CDR3 reads CASSRAPGLLTGELFF.

V and J are TRBV20-1 and TRBJ2-2; TCRdb's D call of TRBD1 is untestable without DNA. This CDR3 comprises 15 residues. Per the germline V gene, CDR1 is DFQATT and CDR2 is SNEGSKA (reference sequence). The CDR3 region is CSADQGFLHTGELFF.

This sequence joins TRBV20-1 and TRBJ1-5. CDR1 DFQATT and CDR2 SNEGSKA come from the germline V gene (reference sequence). This CDR3 region has 15 residues. The CDR3 sequence: CSASASTASNQPQHF.

V is TRBV2 and J is TRBJ1-5; TCRdb indicates TRBD1, and absent DNA this call remains unverified. Looked up from germline, CDR1 is SNHLY and CDR2 is FYNNEI. The CDR3 consists of 15 residues. This chain's CDR3 is CASRDSDRNHQPQHF.

CDR3 sequence reads: CASSLTEDLGTGISGEQFF. This chain links TRBV7-7 with TRBJ2-1; the D gene TCRdb calls, TRBD1, cannot be checked with no DNA. Germline V gene data show CDR1 as SSHAT and CDR2 as FNYEAQ (reference sequence). The CDR3 consists of 19 residues.

The chain joins TRBV5-5 to TRBJ1-1; TCRdb returns TRBD1, unconfirmable since there is no DNA. The germline V gene has CDR1 SGHKS and CDR2 YYEKEE (reference sequence). The CDR3 sequence is 16 residues long. CDR3 sequence reads: CASSLGQGQGNTEAFF.

The chain employs TRBV20-1 and TRBJ2-7; TCRdb names TRBD1, which stays unverified in the absence of DNA. The CDR3 covers 17 residues. Per the germline V gene, CDR1 is DFQATT and CDR2 is SNEGSKA (reference sequence). CDR3: CSARPSPVRQGAGEQYF.

The CDR3 loop reads CASSLLDRGGEQYF. The chain links TRBV27 to TRBJ2-7; without DNA, the TCRdb call of TRBD1 cannot be checked. Germline-derived CDR1 and CDR2 are MNHEY and SMNVEV (reference sequence). The CDR3 sequence is 14 residues long.